A single sample gave rise to the 7 T cell receptor beta chains below, sequenced in a study of control samples from healthy donors and cancer patients. TCRdb's table, derived via immunoSEQ multiplex PCR, lists solely in-frame clones and lacks some. The table lists about 120,000 clones, 80% to 95% of them singletons. The sequencing input was blood. The receptors shown here come from a man between 18 and 29 years old in good health.

The V call is TRBV25-1, the J call TRBJ2-7, with 8 nucleotides matching TRBD1. The ends lost 6 bases at V and 2 bases at J; junction bases unmatched: 3. CDR1 is MGHDK and CDR2 is SYGVNS in the germline V gene. CDR3 length equals 13 residues. This CDR3 is CASSVTGAYEQYF. As DNA, the CDR3 is TGTGCCAGCAGCGTGACAGGGGCCTACGAGCAGTACTTC.

The V call is TRBV2, the J call TRBJ1-2; the D gene is possibly TRBD1 (6 bases). V shed 11 bases and J shed 7 bases, with 17 bases lying between them. The length of the CDR3 is 12 residues. Germline CDR1 reads SNHLY; CDR2 reads FYNNEI. The CDR3 is CAAPARGGGYTF. Here the CDR3 DNA reads TGTGCCGCCCCCGCCCGAGGGGGTGGCTACACCTTC. The whole variable domain, remainder taken from reference TRBV2 and TRBJ1-2, is EPEVTQTPSHQVTQMGQEVILRCVPISNHLYFYWYRQILGQKVEFLVSFYNNEISEKSEIFDDQFSVERPDGSNFTLKIRSTKLEDSAMYFCAAPARGGGYTFGSGTRLTVV.

This chain joins TRBV6-5 and TRBJ1-5; 7 nucleotides agree with TRBD1. The CDR3 contains 14 residues. Germline values: CDR1 MNHEY, CDR2 SVGAGI. V shed 4 bases and J 5 bases; nucleotides not matched to a gene: 5. CDR3 loop: CASSFSGGDQPQHF. CDR3 bases: TGTGCCAGCAGTTTCTCAGGGGGAGATCAGCCCCAGCATTTT.

The rearrangement uses TRBV9 and TRBJ1-1, with D unresolved. The germline gives CDR1 SGDLS, CDR2 YYNGEE. The CDR3 runs to 14 residues. The V and J ends lost 0 bases and 10 bases respectively, with 16 bases between them. In DNA form, the CDR3 reads TGTGCCAGCAGCGTAGAGGGCAGCCCAACGGGAGCTTTCTTT. Its translation: CASSVEGSPTGAFF.

The J gene is TRBJ1-1, the V gene TRBV7-9, with 11 bases matching TRBD1. Germline CDR1 SEHNR, CDR2 FQNEAQ (reference sequence). With 2 bases clipped from V and 5 bases from J, the junction kept 4 bases outside the gene matches. The CDR3 is 15 residues long. The CDR3 region has the DNA TGTGCCAGCAGCTTAACCGGGACAGGGGGGACTGAAGCTTTCTTT. Translated, it gives CASSLTGTGGTEAFF.

V usage is TRBV7-9 and J usage is TRBJ2-3; TRBD2 matches at 13 bases. With 5 bases clipped from V and 5 bases from J, the junction kept 10 bases outside the gene matches. CDR1 is SEHNR, CDR2 FQNEAQ, per germline (reference sequence). This CDR3 is built from 17 residues. DNA for the CDR3: TGTGCCAGCAGCACAGGACTAGCGGGGGACCGGGGAGATACGCAGTATTTT. This sequence encodes CASSTGLAGDRGDTQYF. Looking up the rest from reference TRBV7-9 and TRBJ2-3 gives the full variable domain: DTGVSQNPRHKITKRGQNVTFRCDPISEHNRLYWYRQTLGQGPEFLTYFQNEAQLEKSRLLSDRFSAERPKGSFSTLEIQRTEQGDSAMYLCASSTGLAGDRGDTQYFGPGTRLTVL.

The gene calls are TRBV19 and TRBJ2-2; weak D call: TRBD2 (7 bases). CDR1 and CDR2 from the germline V gene are LNHDA and SQIVND (reference sequence). This CDR3 is built from 15 residues. V lost 6 bases to trimming and J lost 4 bases, with 15 bases between them. The CDR3 sequence is CASRLGGPTTGELFF. CDR3 nucleotides: TGTGCCAGTAGATTGGGGGGGCCTACCACCGGGGAGCTGTTTTTT.